The 27 T cell receptor beta chains listed next were all sequenced from one sample in a study of T-cell memory formation after mild COVID-19. TCRdb reprocessed the 5' RACE reads via MiXCR and lists one record per CDR3 protein. Altogether around 36,000 distinct CDR3 sequences are present, about an eighth being singletons, with the ten largest covering 29%. Sequenced sample: PBMCs or a T cell subset sorted from them (not recorded which). The receptors originated from a man younger than 35 who had mild COVID-19 (a few samples of this study predate the infection). Cell type and time point are not known.

This clonotype was found many times. V usage is TRBV12-3 or TRBV12-4 and J usage is TRBJ2-3; 12 nucleotides align to TRBD2. Trimming removed 5 bases from V and 6 bases from J; junction bases left unmatched: 12. This CDR3 region has 17 residues. CDR3 nucleotides: TGTGCCAGCAGTCCCACCCTGCTAGCGGGGGGGCCCGATACGCAGTATTTT. This translates into CASSPTLLAGGPDTQYF.

This clonotype was observed at least ten times. The rearrangement links TRBV14 to TRBJ2-2; TRBD2 matches 9 bases. There are 18 residues in the CDR3. V lost 2 bases and J lost 5; bases outside the gene matches: 12. Germline V gene data show CDR1 as SGHDN and CDR2 as FVKESK. The DNA for the CDR3 is TGTGCCAGCAGCCAAACGCGGGGGGGCCTGAGTAGGACCGGGGAGCTGTTTTTT. It is translated as CASSQTRGGLSRTGELFF.

The sample holds many counts of this clonotype. The chain combines TRBV6-2 or TRBV6-3 with TRBJ2-7; the D is unclear. V was clipped by 6 bases and J by 2 bases, with 23 bases between them. Germline loops: CDR1 MNHEY, CDR2 SVGEGT. The CDR3 covers 17 residues. CDR3 region: CASSYRHGGPPAYEQYV. The CDR3 nucleotides are TGTGCCAGCAGCTATCGTCATGGTGGCCCGCCGGCCTACGAGCAGTACGTC.

The sample holds many counts of this clonotype. The chain has TRBV11-2 and TRBJ1-2, with D possibly being TRBD1 (6 bases). CDR1 SGHAT and CDR2 FQNNGV come from the germline V gene. This CDR3 contains 14 residues. The V and J ends lost 1 base and 7 bases respectively, with 13 bases between them. CDR3 sequence (DNA): TGTGCCAGCAGCTTAGTCCCAGGGGATGGTGGCTACACCTTC. This codes for CASSLVPGDGGYTF.

This clonotype was seen at least ten times. The V and J genes are TRBV4-2 and TRBJ2-1, with 9 nucleotides matching TRBD2. In germline, CDR1 is LGHNA, CDR2 YNFKEQ. This CDR3 contains 16 residues. After removal of 0 bases from V and 8 bases from J, the junction contained 8 bases not matched to a gene. The CDR3 reads CASSQELAGGFDEQFF. The CDR3 nucleotides read TGTGCCAGCAGCCAAGAGTTGGCGGGGGGGTTCGATGAGCAGTTCTTC.

This clonotype appeared many times. This sequence joins TRBV20-1 and TRBJ2-3; TRBD2 agrees at 10 bases. The CDR3 sequence is 15 residues long. The germline V gene has CDR1 DFQATT and CDR2 SNEGSKA (reference sequence). Unmatched junction bases numbered 5, after V lost 0 bases and J lost 5 bases. The CDR3 here is CSARDERGGKDTQYF. The CDR3 DNA is TGCAGTGCTAGAGATGAGCGGGGGGGCAAAGATACGCAGTATTTT.

This clonotype was found many times. This chain uses TRBV5-5 with TRBJ1-1, with D possibly matching TRBD1 (6 bases). Germline V lookup: CDR1 SGHKS, CDR2 YYEKEE (reference sequence). The CDR3 is 15 residues long. The V end was cut by 4 bases, the J end by 1 base, with 14 bases between. In nucleotides, the CDR3 is TGTGCCAGCAGCGCCTCAGGGGACGCGAACACTGAAGCTTTCTTT. This sequence encodes CASSASGDANTEAFF.

This clonotype was observed at least ten times. V gene TRBV11-1 combines with J gene TRBJ2-5; 9 nucleotides line up with TRBD2. Trimming cost V 3 bases and J 6 bases; bases outside gene matches: 5. The CDR3 consists of 14 residues. Germline values: CDR1 SGHAT, CDR2 FQDESV (reference sequence). This CDR3 is CASSLGLAGKTQYF. CDR3 nucleotides: TGTGCCAGCAGCTTGGGCCTAGCGGGGAAGACCCAGTACTTC.

This clonotype was picked up a small number of times. The chain joins TRBV5-5 to TRBJ1-1, with TRBD1 matching 8 bases. This CDR3 is 15 amino acids long. The V and J ends lost 0 bases and 10 bases, in that order; junction bases with no gene match: 11. CDR1 is SGHKS, CDR2 YYEKEE, per germline (reference sequence). The CDR3 here is CASSLGVRLDRAAFF. CDR3 in DNA: TGTGCCAGCAGCTTGGGAGTTCGATTGGACAGGGCAGCTTTCTTT.

The chain carries TRBV19 and TRBJ2-2, with 8 bases lining up with TRBD1. CDR1 LNHDA and CDR2 SQIVND come from the germline V gene (reference sequence). The CDR3 length is 14 residues. The J segment lost 6 bases and the V segment lost 8 bases, leaving 8 bases of the junction unmatched. The CDR3: CASGLGRGPGELFF. The CDR3 region has the DNA TGTGCCAGTGGGCTGGGCAGGGGGCCCGGGGAGCTGTTTTTT.

The rearrangement links TRBV7-2 to TRBJ1-2; maybe TRBD1 (6 bases). Trimming shortened V by 6 bases and J by 5 bases, and 16 bases separated the two germline ends. Germline CDR1 and CDR2: SGHTA and FQGNSA. There are 14 residues in the CDR3. The CDR3 region is CASSLQGAEYGYTF. The CDR3, as DNA: TGTGCCAGCAGTCTACAGGGCGCGGAGTATGGCTACACCTTC.

J is TRBJ2-1 and V is TRBV28; maybe TRBD2 (5 bases). The CDR3 runs 13 residues. Trimming removed 10 bases from V and 8 bases from J, with 18 bases in between. CDR1 and CDR2 from the germline V gene are MDHEN and SYDVKM. The CDR3 loop is CAISRGFRDEQFF. The CDR3 region has the DNA TGTGCCATCTCGCGAGGGTTTCGCGATGAGCAGTTCTTC.

J is TRBJ2-7 and V is TRBV4-2, with D perhaps TRBD1 or TRBD2 (5 bases each). Germline V CDR1 and CDR2: LGHNA, YNFKEQ. CDR3 size: 14 residues. Trimming removed 1 base from V and 1 base from J, with 8 bases in between. The CDR3 sequence: CASSQGGVSYEQYF. The DNA of the CDR3 is TGTGCCAGCAGCCAAGGAGGGGTGTCCTACGAGCAGTACTTC.

At least ten counts were recorded for this clonotype. The chain has TRBV20-1 and TRBJ2-5; tentative D call: TRBD1 (7 bases). Trimming stripped 4 bases from V and 5 bases from J, with 11 bases between. The germline V gene has CDR1 DFQATT and CDR2 SNEGSKA (reference sequence). CDR3 length equals 12 residues. Written as DNA, the CDR3 is TGCAGTGCTACACAGGGGAGGGAGACCCAGTACTTC. It encodes CSATQGRETQYF.

In this sample, this clonotype turned up a few times. The J gene is TRBJ1-1, the V gene TRBV28, with D possibly being TRBD1 (6 bases). CDR1 is MDHEN and CDR2 is SYDVKM in the germline V gene. CDR3 length: 14 residues. V shed 10 bases and J shed 2 bases, with 17 bases lying between them. As DNA, the CDR3 is TGTGCCACCCAGGCTGGGGGGCCCAACACTGAAGCTTTCTTT. Translated, it gives CATQAGGPNTEAFF.

This clonotype was found a few times. This sequence joins TRBV4-3 and TRBJ2-5; D is undetermined. Germline loops: CDR1 LGHNA, CDR2 YSLEER. The V gene lost 0 bases and the J gene lost 3 bases, with 14 bases spanning the gap. This CDR3 spans 16 amino acids. The CDR3 DNA is TGCGCCAGCAGCCAAGATTCTCGATCCCGGGAAGAGACCCAGTACTTC. Amino acids: CASSQDSRSREETQYF.

This clonotype is medium-sized within its sample. The chain is built from TRBV5-1 and TRBJ2-5; no firm D call. Between the trimmed V and J ends, which lost 0 bases and 3 bases, there was a span of 9 bases. There are 14 residues in the CDR3. Germline CDR1 SGHRS, CDR2 YFSETQ. The CDR3 nucleotides are TGCGCCAGCAGCTTGGGGAATGGAGAAGAGACCCAGTACTTC. Translated: CASSLGNGEETQYF.

The V gene is TRBV5-1, the J gene TRBJ2-2, with 7 nucleotides matching TRBD1. V gave up 3 bases and J gave up 3 bases; unmatched junction bases: 8. The CDR3 is 16 residues long. CDR1 is SGHRS, CDR2 YFSETQ, per germline. The CDR3 coding sequence is TGCGCCAGCAGCTCAAGGCCAGGGGGAGACACCGGGGAGCTGTTTTTT. Translated, it gives CASSSRPGGDTGELFF.

This clonotype was detected ten times or more. The chain recombines TRBV7-9 with TRBJ1-2; D might be TRBD1 (6 bases). Trimming removed 4 bases from V and 8 bases from J, with 8 bases in between. The CDR3 loop spans 11 amino acids. Germline V gene sequence: CDR1 SEHNR, CDR2 FQNEAQ (reference sequence). The DNA for the CDR3 is TGTGCCAGCAGCTCACAGGGCGGCTACACCTTC. Its translation is CASSSQGGYTF. Combining the CDR3 with reference TRBV7-9 and TRBJ1-2 gives the whole variable domain DTGVSQNPRHKITKRGQNVTFRCDPISEHNRLYWYRQTLGQGPEFLTYFQNEAQLEKSRLLSDRFSAERPKGSFSTLEIQRTEQGDSAMYLCASSSQGGYTFGSGTRLTVV.

This clonotype was counted many times. This sequence joins TRBV3-1 and TRBJ2-2, with 9 nucleotides matching TRBD2. This CDR3 region has 16 residues. CDR1 LGHDT and CDR2 YNNKEL come from the germline V gene (reference sequence). After removal of 4 bases from V and 3 bases from J, the junction contained 6 bases not matched to a gene. The CDR3 DNA sequence: TGTGCCAGCAGCCGCGGGGGGGCCACGGACACCGGGGAGCTGTTTTTT. This encodes CASSRGGATDTGELFF.

This clonotype was detected many times. This chain connects TRBV20-1 to TRBJ2-2; 8 positions agree with TRBD1. Germline-derived CDR1 and CDR2 are DFQATT and SNEGSKA (reference sequence). The CDR3 is 14 residues long. J lost 2 bases, V lost 6 bases, and 5 bases had no gene match. The CDR3 spells CSAADRGNTGELFF. The CDR3 coding sequence is TGCAGTGCAGCCGACAGGGGCAACACCGGGGAGCTGTTTTTT.

This clonotype has at least ten counts. The chain is built from TRBV19 and TRBJ1-1, with D perhaps TRBD1 (5 bases). The germline V gene has CDR1 LNHDA and CDR2 SQIVND (reference sequence). Trimming removed 0 bases at V and 4 bases at J, with 12 bases between. CDR3 length: 15 residues. The CDR3 DNA follows: TGTGCCAGTAGTATAGATACAGGAGGCCCCACTGAAGCTTTCTTT. It yields the protein CASSIDTGGPTEAFF.

This clonotype was counted ten times or more. The chain combines TRBV27 with TRBJ1-1; 7 nucleotides line up with TRBD1. Germline values: CDR1 MNHEY, CDR2 SMNVEV (reference sequence). V gave up 1 base and J gave up 5 bases; unmatched junction bases: 7. The CDR3 consists of 15 residues. DNA for the CDR3: TGTGCCAGCAGTTTATTTACAGGGGTGGAAACTGAAGCTTTCTTT. Translating gives CASSLFTGVETEAFF.

There are many counts of this clonotype. The J gene is TRBJ2-1, the V gene TRBV12-3 or TRBV12-4; 9 bases are a match to TRBD2. The junction had 8 bases not matched to a gene; V was cut back by 5 bases and J by 6 bases. The CDR3 runs 15 residues. CDR3 protein: CASSDISGGTNEQFF. As DNA, the CDR3 is TGTGCCAGCAGTGACATAAGCGGGGGGACCAATGAGCAGTTCTTC.

There are many counts of this clonotype. The V and J genes are TRBV5-4 and TRBJ2-5; possibly TRBD2 for D (5 bases). CDR1 is SGHNT, CDR2 YYREEE, per germline (reference sequence). V lost 10 bases and J lost 10, with 17 bases in between. The length of the CDR3 is 11 residues. In DNA, the CDR3 is TGTGCCGCGCGGGTCGGCATAGACCAGTACTTC. Residues: CAARVGIDQYF.

This clonotype was picked up many times. The chain links TRBV9 to TRBJ2-5; D call uncertain. From germline, CDR1 is SGDLS and CDR2 YYNGEE. V was trimmed by 0 bases and J by 2 bases, leaving 8 bases between them. This CDR3 contains 14 residues. This chain's CDR3 is CASSVGRRQETQYF. CDR3 nucleotides: TGTGCCAGCAGCGTAGGACGGAGACAAGAGACCCAGTACTTC.

This clonotype has a count of ten or more. The gene calls are TRBV28 and TRBJ2-5; no clear D. There are 10 residues in the CDR3. Germline-derived CDR1 and CDR2 are MDHEN and SYDVKM. V was trimmed by 10 bases and J by 5 bases, leaving 8 bases between them. CDR3 in amino acids: CATLRETQYF. The CDR3 nucleotides read TGTGCCACCCTGAGGGAGACCCAGTACTTC. The full variable domain, in which reference TRBV28 and TRBJ2-5 provide the parts outside the CDR3, is DVKVTQSSRYLVKRTGEKVFLECVQDMDHENMFWYRQDPGLGLRLIYFSYDVKMKEKGDIPEGYSVSREKKERFSLILESASTNQTSMYLCATLRETQYFGPGTRLLVL.